This TCR beta chain was captured in a study of blood T cell repertoires in COVID-19. Study information: The origin of the acute and convalescent COVID-19 samples was the United States, Italy and Spain. In each case, the material was cDNA or gDNA derived from T cells, B-cell-depleted T cells, or PBMCs.

In the original analysis: Reference gene primers were amplified, and this amplification served to estimate nucleated cell counts. The repertoire was sequenced with immunoSEQ multiplex PCR; TCRdb's copy has only in-frame clones and lacks some. Clone size and V and J calls were adopted from that table, with D and trimming inferred from the DNA. The sample holds roughly 140,000 clones, 80% seen once. Germline V gene lookup returns CDR1 GTSNPN and CDR2 SVGIG (reference sequence). V shed 1 base and J shed 6 bases, with 6 bases lying between them. This CDR3 is 11 amino acids long. The sample taken for sequencing was peripheral blood. The J gene is TRBJ1-2, the V gene TRBV30; weak D call: TRBD1 (5 bases). The sequence derives from a man aged 70 or older who had recovered from COVID-19. The CDR3 nucleotides read TGTGCCTGGAGTGCCAGGGATGGCTACACCTTC. Its translation is CAWSARDGYTF.